This T cell receptor beta chain was sequenced during a study of blood T cell repertoires in COVID-19. The CDR3 spans 17 residues. Germline lookup yields CDR1 SGHDN and CDR2 FVKESK. V trimming: 4 bases; J trimming: 3 bases; junction bases outside the gene matches: 8. Original handling: Estimation of nucleated cell counts relied on the amplification of reference gene primers. Measured with immunoSEQ multiplex PCR; TCRdb has only the in-frame clones, and not every one. Clonal size and the V and J genes are those of that table, whereas D and trimming came from the DNA. This sample has fewer than 150,000 clones, with just under 85% found just once.

The receptor was isolated from a human donor in a cohort sampled during active COVID-19. V gene TRBV14 combines with J gene TRBJ2-7, with TRBD2 identical over 14 bases. The sequenced material came from peripheral blood. The CDR3 nucleotides are TGTGCCAGCAGCCGTACCAGGACTAGCGGGGGGCGCTACGAGCAGTACTTC. As protein: CASSRTRTSGGRYEQYF.